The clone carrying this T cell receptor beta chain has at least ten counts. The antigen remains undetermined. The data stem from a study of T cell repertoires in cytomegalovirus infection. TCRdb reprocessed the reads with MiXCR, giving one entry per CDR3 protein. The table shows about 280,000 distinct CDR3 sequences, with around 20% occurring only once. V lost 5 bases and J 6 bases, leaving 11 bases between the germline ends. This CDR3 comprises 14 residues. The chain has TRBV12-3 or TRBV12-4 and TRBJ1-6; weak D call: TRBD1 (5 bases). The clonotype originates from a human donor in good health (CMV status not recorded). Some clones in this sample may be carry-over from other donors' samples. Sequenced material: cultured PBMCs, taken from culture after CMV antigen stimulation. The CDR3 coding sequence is TGTGCCAGCAGTCTACAGGCTTCTAATTCACCCCTCCACTTT. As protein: CASSLQASNSPLHF.